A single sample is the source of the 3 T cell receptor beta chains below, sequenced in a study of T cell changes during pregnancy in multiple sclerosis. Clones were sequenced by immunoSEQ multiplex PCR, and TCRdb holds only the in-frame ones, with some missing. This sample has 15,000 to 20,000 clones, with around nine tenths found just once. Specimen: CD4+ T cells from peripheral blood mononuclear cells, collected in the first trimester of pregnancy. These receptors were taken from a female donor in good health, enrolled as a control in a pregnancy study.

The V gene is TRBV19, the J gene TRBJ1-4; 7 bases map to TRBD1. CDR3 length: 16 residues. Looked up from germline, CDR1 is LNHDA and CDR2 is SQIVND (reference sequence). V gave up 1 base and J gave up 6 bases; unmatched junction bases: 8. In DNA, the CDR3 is TGTGCCAGTAGTATAGTCCGGACAGGTGTAGATGAAAAACTGTTTTTT. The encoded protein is CASSIVRTGVDEKLFF.

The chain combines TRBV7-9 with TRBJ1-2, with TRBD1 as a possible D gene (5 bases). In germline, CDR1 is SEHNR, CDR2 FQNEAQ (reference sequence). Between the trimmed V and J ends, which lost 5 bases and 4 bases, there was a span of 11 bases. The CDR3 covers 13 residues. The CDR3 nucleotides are TGTGCCAGCAGCGCCACTGACAGCTATGGCTACACCTTC. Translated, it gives CASSATDSYGYTF. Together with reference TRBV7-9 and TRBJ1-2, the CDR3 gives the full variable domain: DTGVSQNPRHKITKRGQNVTFRCDPISEHNRLYWYRQTLGQGPEFLTYFQNEAQLEKSRLLSDRFSAERPKGSFSTLEIQRTEQGDSAMYLCASSATDSYGYTFGSGTRLTVV.

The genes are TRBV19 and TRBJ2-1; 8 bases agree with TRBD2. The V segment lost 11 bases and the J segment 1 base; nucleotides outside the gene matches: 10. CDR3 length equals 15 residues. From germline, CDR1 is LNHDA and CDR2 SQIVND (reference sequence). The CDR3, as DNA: TGTGCCTCCGACAGCGGGAGCGGGTCCTACAATGAGCAGTTCTTC. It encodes CASDSGSGSYNEQFF.